Listed here are 14 T cell receptor beta chains from one sample, sequenced in a study of shared clonotypes between healthy human individuals. Profiled with immunoSEQ multiplex PCR; TCRdb holds only in-frame clones, not every one. The sample shows 550,000 to 600,000 clones, around 76% of them seen only once. Sequenced input: PBMCs. These receptors originate from a woman between 35 and 50 years old in good health. Some clones in this sample may be carry-over from other donors' samples.

V is TRBV6-5 and J is TRBJ1-4, with D unresolved. CDR3 length equals 16 residues. V gave up 2 bases and J gave up 7 bases, with 17 bases separating them. CDR1 is MNHEY and CDR2 is SVGAGI in the germline V gene. CDR3 loop: CASSYSRPVRGEKLFF. The DNA of the CDR3 is TGTGCCAGCAGTTACAGCCGGCCCGTGCGGGGTGAAAAACTGTTTTTT.

This clone was counted only a few times. The rearrangement joins TRBV30 to TRBJ1-2, with D tentatively TRBD1 (5 bases). The CDR3 totals 13 residues. Trimming took off 6 bases at V and 5 bases at J, with 16 bases between the two ends. Per the germline V gene, CDR1 is GTSNPN and CDR2 is SVGIG (reference sequence). CDR3 DNA: TGTGCCTGTTCCTCGGGGCGACAATATGGCTACACCTTC. As protein: CACSSGRQYGYTF. Supplemented by reference TRBV30 and TRBJ1-2, the full variable domain reads SQTIHQWPATLVQPVGSPLSLECTVEGTSNPNLYWYRQAAGRGLQLLFYSVGIGQISSEVPQNLSASRPQDRQFILSSKKLLLSDSGFYLCACSSGRQYGYTFGSGTRLTVV.

The rearrangement joins TRBV28 to TRBJ1-2; D not resolved. CDR3 length: 16 amino acids. V lost 5 bases, J lost 5 bases, and 21 bases lay in between. Germline-derived CDR1 and CDR2 are MDHEN and SYDVKM. CDR3 residues: CASSPDPYGRMYGYTF. The CDR3 bases are TGTGCCAGCAGTCCTGACCCTTATGGACGGATGTATGGCTACACCTTC.

The rearrangement joins TRBV5-4 to TRBJ2-1; 9 bases line up with TRBD1. The CDR3 spans 13 residues. Germline lookup yields CDR1 SGHNT and CDR2 YYREEE (reference sequence). V shed 4 bases, J shed 8 bases, and the junction held 4 bases outside the gene matches. This CDR3 reads CASSPNRGHEQFF. The CDR3 nucleotides read TGTGCCAGCAGCCCCAACAGGGGGCATGAGCAGTTCTTC.

V gene TRBV7-9 combines with J gene TRBJ1-5; 8 bases fit TRBD1. Germline loops: CDR1 SEHNR, CDR2 FQNEAQ (reference sequence). The CDR3 is 18 residues long. The V gene end was trimmed by 2 bases and the J gene end by 5 bases; junction bases not matched to a gene: 14. CDR3 in amino acids: CASSLSPFGQGRDQPQHF. In DNA form, the CDR3 reads TGTGCCAGCAGCTTAAGCCCCTTTGGACAGGGTAGGGATCAGCCCCAGCATTTT.

Only one count was recorded for this clone. This chain links TRBV7-2 with TRBJ1-5; 11 nucleotides align to TRBD1. The CDR3 runs to 15 residues. Trimming cost V 5 bases and J 4 bases; bases outside gene matches: 4. Looked up from germline, CDR1 is SGHTA and CDR2 is FQGNSA. CDR3 amino acids: CASSLGQGENQPQHF. The CDR3 bases are TGTGCCAGCAGCCTGGGACAGGGGGAGAATCAGCCCCAGCATTTT.

The chain combines TRBV11-2 with TRBJ2-1; the D is unclear. With 5 bases removed from V and 7 bases from J, the gap between germline ends came to 6 bases. Germline-derived CDR1 and CDR2 are SGHAT and FQNNGV. This CDR3 comprises 11 residues. The CDR3 region has the DNA TGTGCCAGCAGCCCTGGAAATGAGCAGTTCTTC. Translated: CASSPGNEQFF.

The genes are TRBV5-1 and TRBJ2-7; the match to TRBD1 covers 8 bases. The CDR3 spans 15 residues. V shed 0 bases and J 5 bases; nucleotides not matched to a gene: 7. Germline V gene data show CDR1 as SGHRS and CDR2 as YFSETQ. CDR3 sequence reads: CASSLAPGGLNEQYF. Written as DNA, the CDR3 is TGCGCCAGCAGCTTGGCGCCAGGGGGCTTGAACGAGCAGTACTTC.

This clone was seen more than once but under ten times. The genes are TRBV10-2 and TRBJ1-2; D gene ambiguous. Germline V lookup: CDR1 WSHSY, CDR2 SAAADI. V lost 4 bases, J lost 9 bases, and 18 bases lay in between. The CDR3 covers 14 residues. The CDR3 region has the DNA TGCGCCAGCAGTGGAGGGCGCCCTTCTAGGAGCTACACCTTC. Protein product: CASSGGRPSRSYTF.

This clone was counted between two and nine times. The chain links TRBV6-1 to TRBJ2-2, with D possibly matching TRBD2 (5 bases). The germline V gene has CDR1 MNHNS and CDR2 SASEGT. The germline V and J ends were trimmed by 1 base and 7 bases, with 7 bases remaining between them. This CDR3 contains 13 residues. The DNA for the CDR3 is TGTGCCAGCAGTGAAGTTGAGGGCGGGGAGCTGTTTTTT. It is translated as CASSEVEGGELFF.

The chain joins TRBV30 to TRBJ1-1; tentative D call: TRBD1 (5 bases). Germline lookup yields CDR1 GTSNPN and CDR2 SVGIG (reference sequence). Trimming shortened V by 0 bases and J by 3 bases, and 8 bases separated the two germline ends. The CDR3 runs 13 residues. CDR3 protein: CAWSVIRDTEAFF. For the CDR3, the DNA is TGTGCCTGGAGTGTAATCAGGGACACTGAAGCTTTCTTT.

The V and J genes are TRBV11-3 and TRBJ2-2; 9 nucleotides line up with TRBD2. V was clipped by 3 bases and J by 4 bases; unmatched bases: 9. This CDR3 region has 17 residues. Germline V lookup: CDR1 SGHNT, CDR2 YENEEA. CDR3: CASSLGLAGPSTGELFF. CDR3 sequence (DNA): TGTGCCAGCAGCTTGGGGCTAGCGGGACCCAGCACCGGGGAGCTGTTTTTT.

The genes are TRBV1 and TRBJ2-1; the table's D call of TRBD1 was not tested on the DNA. TRBV1 is classified as a pseudogene. This CDR3 is 19 amino acids long. The CDR3 DNA sequence: TGCACCAGCAGCCGCCGATTAAACTCGGGGACAGGGGGATACAATGAGCAGTTCTTC. Translation gives CTSSRRLNSGTGGYNEQFF.

The rearrangement joins TRBV6-5 to TRBJ2-3; 8 bases agree with TRBD2. Germline assignment: CDR1 MNHEY and CDR2 SVGAGI. Germline trimming cut 6 bases from V and 5 bases from J; bases unmatched to any gene: 7. The CDR3 consists of 14 residues. The CDR3 region is CASRPGGLGDTQYF. CDR3 DNA: TGTGCCAGCAGACCGGGAGGGCTGGGAGATACGCAGTATTTT.